Following are 3 T cell receptor beta chains from one sample sequenced in a study of shared clonotypes between healthy human individuals. The repertoire was sequenced with immunoSEQ multiplex PCR; TCRdb's copy has only in-frame clones and lacks some. This table has under 1,100,000 clones, about 76% appearing once. The material sequenced was memory CD4+ T cells sorted from blood. Subset reported: CD45RA-negative fraction. These receptors came from a man younger than 35 in good health.

The chain uses TRBV9 and TRBJ2-1, with 7 positions matching TRBD2. Per the germline V gene, CDR1 is SGDLS and CDR2 is YYNGEE. CDR3 length: 18 residues. The V segment lost 0 bases and the J segment 0 bases; nucleotides outside the gene matches: 9. Written as DNA, the CDR3 is TGTGCCAGCAGCGTAGGTCCTAGCGGACAAAACTCCTACAATGAGCAGTTCTTC. Amino acid sequence: CASSVGPSGQNSYNEQFF.

On this clone itself: This sample also contains other DNA sequences that code for the same CDR3. This chain joins TRBV6-5 and TRBJ1-2, with a possible D match to TRBD1 (5 bases). Deletions cut 2 bases from V and 3 bases from J, with 7 bases between. This CDR3 spans 13 amino acids. Germline V gene lookup returns CDR1 MNHEY and CDR2 SVGAGI. The CDR3 DNA reads as TGTGCCAGCAGTTACGGGGGAGACTATGGCTACACCTTC. It is translated as CASSYGGDYGYTF.

Remarks on this clone: A read error is likely here: a far larger clone is one base away. The sample has other DNA sequences that encode this CDR3 too. This chain uses TRBV6-1 with TRBJ1-2; the D is unclear. The CDR3 totals 13 residues. The V gene's germline CDR1 is MNHNS and CDR2 SASEGT. The CDR3 loop is CASSVAPNYGYTF. The CDR3 DNA is TGTGCCAGCAGTGTGGCACCGAACTATGGTTACACCTTC.